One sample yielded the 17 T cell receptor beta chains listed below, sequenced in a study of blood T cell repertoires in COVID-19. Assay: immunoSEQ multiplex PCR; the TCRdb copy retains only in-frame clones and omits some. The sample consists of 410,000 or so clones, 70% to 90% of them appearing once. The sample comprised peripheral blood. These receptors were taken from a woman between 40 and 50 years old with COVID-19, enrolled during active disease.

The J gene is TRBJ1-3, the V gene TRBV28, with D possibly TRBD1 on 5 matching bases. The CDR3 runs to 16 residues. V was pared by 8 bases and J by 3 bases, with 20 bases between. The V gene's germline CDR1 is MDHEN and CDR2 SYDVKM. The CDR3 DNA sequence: TGTGCCAGCCTTAACGCGGGACGGTTGAATGGAAACACCATATATTTT. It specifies CASLNAGRLNGNTIYF.

CDR3 sequence: CASRPNNMNTEAFF. For the CDR3, the DNA is TGTGCCAGCAGGCCGAATAACATGAACACTGAAGCTTTCTTT. The chain couples TRBV6-4 to TRBJ1-1; D is undetermined. V lost 6 bases and J 0 bases, leaving 11 bases between the germline ends. The CDR3 has 14 amino acids. CDR1 and CDR2 from the germline V gene are MRHNA and SNTAGT.

The CDR3 DNA sequence: TGTGCCATCAGGGATAGCGGGAGGGTGACCGGGGAGCTGTTTTTT. This codes for CAIRDSGRVTGELFF. V is TRBV10-3 and J is TRBJ2-2; TRBD2 agrees at 11 bases. Trimming took 6 bases from V and 5 from J; bases not matched to a gene: 5. Germline CDR1 reads ENHRY; CDR2 reads SYGVKD. The CDR3 covers 15 residues.

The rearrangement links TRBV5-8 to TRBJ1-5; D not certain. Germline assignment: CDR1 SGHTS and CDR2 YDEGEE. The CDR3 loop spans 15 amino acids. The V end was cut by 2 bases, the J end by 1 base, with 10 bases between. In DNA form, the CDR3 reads TGTGCCAGCAGCTTTAGTAGTAGAAGCAATCAGCCCCAGCATTTT. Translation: CASSFSSRSNQPQHF.

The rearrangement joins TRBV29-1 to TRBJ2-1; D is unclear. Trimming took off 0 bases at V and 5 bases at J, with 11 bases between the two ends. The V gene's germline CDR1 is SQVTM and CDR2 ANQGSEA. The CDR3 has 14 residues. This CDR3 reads CSVEDFTVDNEQFF. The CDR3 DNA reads TGCAGCGTTGAAGATTTTACGGTGGACAATGAGCAGTTCTTC.

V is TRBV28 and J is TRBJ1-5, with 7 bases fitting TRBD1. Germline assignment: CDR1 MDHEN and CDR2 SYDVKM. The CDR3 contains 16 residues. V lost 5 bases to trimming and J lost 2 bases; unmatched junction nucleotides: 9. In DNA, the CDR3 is TGTGCCAGCAGTATTACAGGGGATAGGGGCAATCAGCCCCAGCATTTT. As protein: CASSITGDRGNQPQHF. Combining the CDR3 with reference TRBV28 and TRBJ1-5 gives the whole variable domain DVKVTQSSRYLVKRTGEKVFLECVQDMDHENMFWYRQDPGLGLRLIYFSYDVKMKEKGDIPEGYSVSREKKERFSLILESASTNQTSMYLCASSITGDRGNQPQHFGDGTRLSIL.

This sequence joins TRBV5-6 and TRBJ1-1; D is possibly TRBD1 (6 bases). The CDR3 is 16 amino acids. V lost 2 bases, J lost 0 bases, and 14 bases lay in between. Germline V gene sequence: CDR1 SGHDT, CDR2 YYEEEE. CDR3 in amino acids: CASSLRSGAMNTEAFF. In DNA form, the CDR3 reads TGTGCCAGCAGCTTAAGATCAGGGGCGATGAACACTGAAGCTTTCTTT.

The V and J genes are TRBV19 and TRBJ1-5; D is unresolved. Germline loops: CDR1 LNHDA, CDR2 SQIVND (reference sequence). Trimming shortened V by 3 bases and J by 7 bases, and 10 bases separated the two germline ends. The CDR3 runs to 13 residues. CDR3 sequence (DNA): TGTGCCAGTAGTATCCTTCAAGAGCAGCCCCAGCATTTT. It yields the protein CASSILQEQPQHF.

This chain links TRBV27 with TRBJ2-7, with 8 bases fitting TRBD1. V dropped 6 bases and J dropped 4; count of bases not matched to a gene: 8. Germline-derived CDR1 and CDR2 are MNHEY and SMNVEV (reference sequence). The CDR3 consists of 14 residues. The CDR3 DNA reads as TGTGCCAGCAGCCCAAGACAGGGGAGGTACGAGCAGTACTTC. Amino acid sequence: CASSPRQGRYEQYF.

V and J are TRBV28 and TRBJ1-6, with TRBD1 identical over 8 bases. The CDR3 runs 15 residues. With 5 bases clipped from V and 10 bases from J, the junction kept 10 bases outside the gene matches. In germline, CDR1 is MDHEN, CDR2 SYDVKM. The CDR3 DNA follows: TGTGCCAGCAGTGATTCGGACAGGGCGAGCTCACCCCTCCACTTT. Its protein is CASSDSDRASSPLHF.

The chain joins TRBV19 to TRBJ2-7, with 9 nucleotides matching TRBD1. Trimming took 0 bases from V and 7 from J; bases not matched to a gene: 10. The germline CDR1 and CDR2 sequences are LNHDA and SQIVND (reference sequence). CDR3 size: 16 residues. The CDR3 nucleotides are TGTGCCAGTAGTATAGATCTGGAGACAGGGGGAGAGGAGCAGTACTTC. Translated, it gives CASSIDLETGGEEQYF.

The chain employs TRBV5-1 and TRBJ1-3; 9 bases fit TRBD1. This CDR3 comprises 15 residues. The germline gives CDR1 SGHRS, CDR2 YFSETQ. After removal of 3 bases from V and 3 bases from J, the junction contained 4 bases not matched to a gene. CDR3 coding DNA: TGCGCCAGCAGCTGGGGACAGGGTGGTGGAAACACCATATATTTT. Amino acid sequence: CASSWGQGGGNTIYF.

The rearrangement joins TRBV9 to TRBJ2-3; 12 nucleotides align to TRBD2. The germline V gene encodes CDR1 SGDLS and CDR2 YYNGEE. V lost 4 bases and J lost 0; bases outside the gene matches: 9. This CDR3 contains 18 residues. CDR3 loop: CASSRTRTSGVSTDTQYF. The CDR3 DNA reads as TGTGCCAGCAGCCGAACCAGGACTAGCGGGGTTAGCACAGATACGCAGTATTTT.

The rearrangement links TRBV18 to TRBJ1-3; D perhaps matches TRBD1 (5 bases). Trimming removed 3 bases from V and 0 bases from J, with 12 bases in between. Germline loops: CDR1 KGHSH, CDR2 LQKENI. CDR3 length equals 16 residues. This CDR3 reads CASSPQRGGSGNTIYF. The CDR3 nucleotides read TGTGCCAGCTCACCGCAGCGGGGGGGCTCTGGAAACACCATATATTTT.

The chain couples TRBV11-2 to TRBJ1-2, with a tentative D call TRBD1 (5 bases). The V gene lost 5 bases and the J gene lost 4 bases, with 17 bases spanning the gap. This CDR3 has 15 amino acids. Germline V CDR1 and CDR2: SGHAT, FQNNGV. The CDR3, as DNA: TGTGCCAGCAGCCCCGGGGGAGGGAGGTTCTATGGCTACACCTTC. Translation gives CASSPGGGRFYGYTF.

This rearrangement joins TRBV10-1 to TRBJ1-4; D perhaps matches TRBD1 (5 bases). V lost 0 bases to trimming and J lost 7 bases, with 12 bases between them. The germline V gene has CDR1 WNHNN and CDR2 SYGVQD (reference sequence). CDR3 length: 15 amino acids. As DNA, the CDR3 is TGCGCCAGCAGTGAGTCGACCCGACAGCCTGAAAAACTGTTTTTT. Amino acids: CASSESTRQPEKLFF.

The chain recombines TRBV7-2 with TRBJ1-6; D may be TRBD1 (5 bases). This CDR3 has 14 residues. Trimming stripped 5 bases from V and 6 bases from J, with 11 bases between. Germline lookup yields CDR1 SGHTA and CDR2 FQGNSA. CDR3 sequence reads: CASSAGGFNSPLHF. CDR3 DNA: TGTGCCAGCAGCGCCGGGGGTTTTAATTCACCCCTCCACTTT. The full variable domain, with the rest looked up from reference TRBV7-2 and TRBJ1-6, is GAGVSQSPSNKVTEKGKDVELRCDPISGHTALYWYRQSLGQGLEFLIYFQGNSAPDKSGLPSDRFSAERTGGSVSTLTIQRTQQEDSAVYLCASSAGGFNSPLHFGNGTRLTVT.